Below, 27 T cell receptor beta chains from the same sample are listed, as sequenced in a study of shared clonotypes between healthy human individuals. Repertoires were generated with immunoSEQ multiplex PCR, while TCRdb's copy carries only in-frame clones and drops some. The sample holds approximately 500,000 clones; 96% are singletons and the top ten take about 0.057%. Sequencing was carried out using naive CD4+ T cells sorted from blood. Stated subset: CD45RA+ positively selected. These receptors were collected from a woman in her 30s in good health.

CDR3 protein: CASSRASSSSYNEQFF. CDR3 coding DNA: TGTGCCAGCTCACGGGCTAGCTCCTCCTCCTACAATGAGCAGTTCTTC. This chain links TRBV18 with TRBJ2-1, with D perhaps TRBD2 (5 bases). The ends were cut back, 4 bases at V and 0 bases at J, with 13 bases in the middle. This CDR3 region has 16 residues. Per germline, CDR1 KGHSH and CDR2 LQKENI.

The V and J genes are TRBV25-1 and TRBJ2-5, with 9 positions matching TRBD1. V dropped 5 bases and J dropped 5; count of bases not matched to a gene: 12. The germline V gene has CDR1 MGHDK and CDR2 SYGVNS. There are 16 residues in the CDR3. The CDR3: CASSRLTGTGRETQYF. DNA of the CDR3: TGTGCCAGCAGTCGCCTGACCGGGACAGGGCGCGAGACCCAGTACTTC.

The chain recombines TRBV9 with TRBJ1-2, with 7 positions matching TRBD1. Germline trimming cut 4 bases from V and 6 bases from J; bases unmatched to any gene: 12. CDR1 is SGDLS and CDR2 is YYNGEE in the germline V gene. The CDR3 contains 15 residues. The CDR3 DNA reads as TGTGCCAGCAGCCTAGCTTCCGGGACAGTCAATGGCTACACCTTC. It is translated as CASSLASGTVNGYTF.

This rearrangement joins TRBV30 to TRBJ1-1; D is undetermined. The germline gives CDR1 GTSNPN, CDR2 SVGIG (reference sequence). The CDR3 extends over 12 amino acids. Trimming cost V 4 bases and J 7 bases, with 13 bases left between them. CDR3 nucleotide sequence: TGTGCCTGGAACTTACCCCTTCGTGAAGCTTTCTTT. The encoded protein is CAWNLPLREAFF. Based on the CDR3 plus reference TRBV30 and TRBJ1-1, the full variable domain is SQTIHQWPATLVQPVGSPLSLECTVEGTSNPNLYWYRQAAGRGLQLLFYSVGIGQISSEVPQNLSASRPQDRQFILSSKKLLLSDSGFYLCAWNLPLREAFFGQGTRLTVV.

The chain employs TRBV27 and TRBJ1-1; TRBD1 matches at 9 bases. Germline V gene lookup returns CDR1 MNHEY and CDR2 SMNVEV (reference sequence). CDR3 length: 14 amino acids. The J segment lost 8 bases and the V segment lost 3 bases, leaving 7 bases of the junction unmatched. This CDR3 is CASSFRTGDGEAFF. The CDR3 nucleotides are TGTGCCAGCAGTTTCCGGACAGGGGATGGGGAAGCTTTCTTT.

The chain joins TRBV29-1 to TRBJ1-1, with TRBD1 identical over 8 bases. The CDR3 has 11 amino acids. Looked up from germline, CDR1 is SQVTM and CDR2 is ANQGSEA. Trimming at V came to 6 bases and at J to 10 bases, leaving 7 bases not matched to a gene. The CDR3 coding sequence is TGCAGCGTCACGGACAGGGCTAGAGCTTTCTTT. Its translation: CSVTDRARAFF.

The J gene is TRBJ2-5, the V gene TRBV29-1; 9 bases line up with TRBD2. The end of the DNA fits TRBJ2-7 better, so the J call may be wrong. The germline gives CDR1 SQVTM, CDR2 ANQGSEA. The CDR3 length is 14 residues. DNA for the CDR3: TGCAGCGTTGAGCCTAGCGGGAACTCCTACGAGCAGTACTTC. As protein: CSVEPSGNSYEQYF.

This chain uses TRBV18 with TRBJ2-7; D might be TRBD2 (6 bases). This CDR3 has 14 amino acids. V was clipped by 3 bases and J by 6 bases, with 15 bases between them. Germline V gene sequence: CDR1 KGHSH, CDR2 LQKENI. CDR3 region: CASSPEGPVSEQYF. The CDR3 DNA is TGTGCCAGCTCACCGGAGGGGCCCGTCAGCGAGCAGTACTTC. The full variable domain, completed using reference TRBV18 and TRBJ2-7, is NAGVMQNPRHLVRRRGQEARLRCSPMKGHSHVYWYRQLPEEGLKFMVYLQKENIIDESGMPKERFSAEFPKEGPSILRIQQVVRGDSAAYFCASSPEGPVSEQYFGPGTRLTVT.

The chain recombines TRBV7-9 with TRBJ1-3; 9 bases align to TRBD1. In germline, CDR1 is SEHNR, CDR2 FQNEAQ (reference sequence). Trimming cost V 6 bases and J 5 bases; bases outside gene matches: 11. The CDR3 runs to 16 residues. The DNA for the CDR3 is TGTGCCAGCAGTCAACAGGACAGGGGAAGGAGAAACACCATATATTTT. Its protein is CASSQQDRGRRNTIYF.

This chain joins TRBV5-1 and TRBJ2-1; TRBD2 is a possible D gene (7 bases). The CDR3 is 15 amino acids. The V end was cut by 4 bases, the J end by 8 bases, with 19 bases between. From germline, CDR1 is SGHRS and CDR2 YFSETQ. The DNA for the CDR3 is TGCGCCAGCAGCGGGGAGGGACAACCGGAGGATGAGCAGTTCTTC. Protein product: CASSGEGQPEDEQFF.

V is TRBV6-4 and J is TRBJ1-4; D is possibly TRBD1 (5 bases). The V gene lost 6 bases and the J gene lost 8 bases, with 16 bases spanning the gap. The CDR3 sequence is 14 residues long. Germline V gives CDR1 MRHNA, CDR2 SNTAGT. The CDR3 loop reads CASSIRAGSEKLFF. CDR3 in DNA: TGTGCCAGCAGCATCAGGGCCGGCTCCGAAAAACTGTTTTTT.

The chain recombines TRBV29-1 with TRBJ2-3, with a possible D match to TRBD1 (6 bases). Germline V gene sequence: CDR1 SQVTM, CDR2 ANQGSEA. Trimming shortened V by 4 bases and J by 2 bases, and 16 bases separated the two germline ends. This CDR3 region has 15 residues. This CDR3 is CSVGGRNRVTDTQYF. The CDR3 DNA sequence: TGCAGCGTTGGGGGGCGGAACCGGGTCACAGATACGCAGTATTTT.

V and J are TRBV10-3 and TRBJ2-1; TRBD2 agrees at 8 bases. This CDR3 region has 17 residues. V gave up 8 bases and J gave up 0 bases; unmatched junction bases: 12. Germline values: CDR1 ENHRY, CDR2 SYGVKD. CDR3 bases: TGTGCCATCGGACAGCCGGGACTAGGGGGCTCCTACAATGAGCAGTTCTTC. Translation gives CAIGQPGLGGSYNEQFF.

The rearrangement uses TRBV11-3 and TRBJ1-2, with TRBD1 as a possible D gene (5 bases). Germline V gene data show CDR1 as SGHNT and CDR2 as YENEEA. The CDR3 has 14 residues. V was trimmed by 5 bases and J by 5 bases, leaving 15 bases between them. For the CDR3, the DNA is TGTGCCAGCAGCGCGACAGAGATCGGGTATGGCTACACCTTC. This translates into CASSATEIGYGYTF.

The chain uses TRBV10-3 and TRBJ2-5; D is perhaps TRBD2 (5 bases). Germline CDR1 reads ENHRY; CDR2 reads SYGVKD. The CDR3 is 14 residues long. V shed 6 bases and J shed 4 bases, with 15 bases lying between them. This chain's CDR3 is CAISRTLAGETQYF. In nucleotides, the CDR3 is TGTGCCATCAGCAGGACCCTTGCGGGAGAGACCCAGTACTTC.

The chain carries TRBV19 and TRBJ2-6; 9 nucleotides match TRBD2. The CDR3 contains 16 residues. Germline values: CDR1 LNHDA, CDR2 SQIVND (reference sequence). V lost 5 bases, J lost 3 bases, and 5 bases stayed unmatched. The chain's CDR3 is CASSGGRALGANVLTF. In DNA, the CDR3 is TGTGCCAGTAGTGGCGGGAGGGCCCTTGGGGCCAACGTCCTGACTTTC. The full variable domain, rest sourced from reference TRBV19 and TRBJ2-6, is DGGITQSPKYLFRKEGQNVTLSCEQNLNHDAMYWYRQDPGQGLRLIYYSQIVNDFQKGDIAEGYSVSREKKESFPLTVTSAQKNPTAFYLCASSGGRALGANVLTFGAGSRLTVL.

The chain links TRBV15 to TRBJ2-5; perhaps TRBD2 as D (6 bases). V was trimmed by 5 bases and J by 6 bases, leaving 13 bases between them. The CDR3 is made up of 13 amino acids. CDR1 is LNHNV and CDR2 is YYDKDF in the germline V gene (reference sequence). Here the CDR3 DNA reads TGTGCCACCAGCCACCCCGGGGGACAGACCCAGTACTTC. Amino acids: CATSHPGGQTQYF.

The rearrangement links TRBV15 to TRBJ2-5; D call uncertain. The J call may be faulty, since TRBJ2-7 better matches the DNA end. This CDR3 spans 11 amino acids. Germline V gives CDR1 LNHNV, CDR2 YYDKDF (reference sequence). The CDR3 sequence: CATSSVYEQYF. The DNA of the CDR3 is TGTGCCACCAGCAGTGTCTACGAGCAGTACTTC.

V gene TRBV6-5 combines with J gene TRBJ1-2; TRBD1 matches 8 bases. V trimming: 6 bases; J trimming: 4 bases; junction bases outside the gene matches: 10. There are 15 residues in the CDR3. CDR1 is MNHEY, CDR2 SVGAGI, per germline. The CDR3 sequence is CASSDGPGGLYGYTF. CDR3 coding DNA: TGTGCCAGCAGCGACGGGCCAGGGGGCCTCTATGGCTACACCTTC.

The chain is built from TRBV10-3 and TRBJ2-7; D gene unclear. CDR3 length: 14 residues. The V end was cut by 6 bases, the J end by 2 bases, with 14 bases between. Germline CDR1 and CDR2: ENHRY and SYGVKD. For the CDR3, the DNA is TGTGCCATCAGGGGGTCGACTCAGACCTACGAGCAGTACTTC. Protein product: CAIRGSTQTYEQYF.

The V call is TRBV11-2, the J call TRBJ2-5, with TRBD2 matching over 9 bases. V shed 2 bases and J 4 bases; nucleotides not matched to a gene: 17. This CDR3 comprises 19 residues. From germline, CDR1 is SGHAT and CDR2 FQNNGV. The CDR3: CASSLLTGTSPYLAETQYF. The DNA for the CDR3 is TGTGCCAGCAGCTTACTGACCGGGACTAGCCCCTATTTGGCAGAGACCCAGTACTTC.

For the CDR3, the DNA is TGTGCCAGCAGCTCCAGTCGAGGGGCTTATTCACCCCTCCACTTT. Translation: CASSSSRGAYSPLHF. The V gene is TRBV7-2, the J gene TRBJ1-6; a possible D gene is TRBD1 (5 bases). The CDR3 loop spans 15 amino acids. Germline V CDR1 and CDR2: SGHTA, FQGNSA. Deletions cut 4 bases from V and 8 bases from J, with 15 bases between.

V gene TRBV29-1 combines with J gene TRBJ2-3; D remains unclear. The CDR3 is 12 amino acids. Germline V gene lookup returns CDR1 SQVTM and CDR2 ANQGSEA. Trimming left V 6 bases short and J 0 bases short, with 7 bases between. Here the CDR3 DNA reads TGCAGCGTCGTAAGGAGCACAGATACGCAGTATTTT. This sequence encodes CSVVRSTDTQYF.

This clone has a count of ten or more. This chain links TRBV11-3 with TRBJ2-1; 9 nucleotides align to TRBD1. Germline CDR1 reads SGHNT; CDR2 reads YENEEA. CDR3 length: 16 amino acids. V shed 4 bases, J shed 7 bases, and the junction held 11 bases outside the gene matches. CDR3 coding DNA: TGTGCCAGCAGCTGGACCGGGACAGGGAGTTCTAATGAGCAGTTCTTC. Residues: CASSWTGTGSSNEQFF.

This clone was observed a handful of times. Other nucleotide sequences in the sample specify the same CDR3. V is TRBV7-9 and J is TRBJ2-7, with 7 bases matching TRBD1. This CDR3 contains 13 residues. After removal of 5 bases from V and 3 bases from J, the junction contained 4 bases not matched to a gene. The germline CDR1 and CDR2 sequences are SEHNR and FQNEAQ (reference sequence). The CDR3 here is CASSLRDSYEQYF. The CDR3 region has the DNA TGTGCCAGCAGCCTAAGGGACAGCTACGAGCAGTACTTC.

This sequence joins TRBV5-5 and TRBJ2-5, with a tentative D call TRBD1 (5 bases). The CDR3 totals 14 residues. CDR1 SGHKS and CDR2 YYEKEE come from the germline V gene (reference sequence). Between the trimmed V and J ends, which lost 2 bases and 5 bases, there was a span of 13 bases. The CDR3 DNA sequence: TGTGCCAGCAGCTTTTCAGGGTACATCGAGACCCAGTACTTC. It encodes CASSFSGYIETQYF.

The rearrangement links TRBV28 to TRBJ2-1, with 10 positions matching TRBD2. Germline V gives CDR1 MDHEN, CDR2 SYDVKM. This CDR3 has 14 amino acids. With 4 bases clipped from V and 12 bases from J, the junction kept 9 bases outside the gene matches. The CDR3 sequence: CASSSAGGPFGQFF. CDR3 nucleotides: TGTGCCAGCAGTTCAGCGGGAGGGCCCTTCGGGCAGTTCTTC.